This record looks at one TCR beta chain sequence and its context. Its matching antigen is unknown. These data originate in a study of cytomegalovirus exposure and HLA in healthy donors. Per the germline V gene, CDR1 is SNHLY and CDR2 is FYNNEI. The V and J ends lost 5 bases and 6 bases, in that order; junction bases with no gene match: 12. CDR3 size: 17 residues. Regarding the study as a whole: Researchers reported in a later analysis that a missense DCLRE1C variant was tied to TCR beta V- and J-gene trimming.

The PCR ran on 60 Vbeta and 13 Jbeta primers. The repertoire was sequenced with immunoSEQ multiplex PCR; TCRdb's copy has only in-frame clones and lacks some. The data hold approximately 150,000 clones, with more than 75% observed a single time. Likely unrecorded immune exposures existed in these nominally healthy donors. The TCR comes from a man between 18 and 35 years old in good health and CMV-seropositive. The chain joins TRBV2 to TRBJ2-2; 10 bases agree with TRBD1. The sequenced sample was PBMCs. The DNA of the CDR3 is TGTGCCAGCAGTCACCGGGGACAGGGGAGAATATCCGGGGAGCTGTTTTTT. Its translation is CASSHRGQGRISGELFF.